The present TCR beta chain was sequenced within a study of patients and donors after allogeneic stem cell transplantation. TCRdb recomputed calls from the RT-PCR reads with MiXCR, one row per CDR3 protein. Among 15,000 to 20,000 distinct CDR3 sequences listed, about 5% were seen once. This clonotype was counted ten times or more. V was pared by 4 bases and J by 7 bases, with 14 bases between. CDR3 size: 14 residues. Germline CDR1 reads MGHRA; CDR2 reads YSYEKL. The receptor's source is a human donor who was either an allogeneic HSCT recipient or a stem cell or donor lymphocyte infusion donor (not recorded which). It is not recorded whose cells these are; they may come from a transplant donor. The chain couples TRBV4-1 to TRBJ1-5; TRBD1 is a possible D gene (5 bases). Sequencing used blood, either unsorted or a sorted T cell fraction (not recorded which). The CDR3 DNA is TGCGCCAGCAGCCGGGGCGAGGGTGACCAGCCCCAGCATTTT. Amino acids: CASSRGEGDQPQHF.